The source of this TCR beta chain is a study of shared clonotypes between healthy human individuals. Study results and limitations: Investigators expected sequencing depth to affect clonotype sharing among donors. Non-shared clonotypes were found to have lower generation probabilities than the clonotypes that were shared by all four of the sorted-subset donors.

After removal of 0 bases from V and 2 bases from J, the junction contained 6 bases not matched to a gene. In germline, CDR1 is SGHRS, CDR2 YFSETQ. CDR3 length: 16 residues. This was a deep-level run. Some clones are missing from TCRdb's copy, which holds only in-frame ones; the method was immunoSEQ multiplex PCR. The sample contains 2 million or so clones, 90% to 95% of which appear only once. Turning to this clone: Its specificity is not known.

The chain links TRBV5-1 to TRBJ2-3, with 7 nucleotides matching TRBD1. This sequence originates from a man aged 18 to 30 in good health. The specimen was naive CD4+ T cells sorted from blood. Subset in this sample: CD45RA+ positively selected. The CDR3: CASSLEDRIPTDTQYF. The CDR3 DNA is TGCGCCAGCAGCTTGGAGGACAGGATTCCCACAGATACGCAGTATTTT. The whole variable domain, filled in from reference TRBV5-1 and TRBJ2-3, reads KAGVTQTPRYLIKTRGQQVTLSCSPISGHRSVSWYQQTPGQGLQFLFEYFSETQRNKGNFPGRFSGRQFSNSRSEMNVSTLELGDSALYLCASSLEDRIPTDTQYFGPGTRLTVL.